This TCR beta chain was recorded in a study of T-cell reconstitution after alpha-beta-depleted transplantation in children. Study-wide results and caveats: By one year post-transplant, T-cell counts and diversity largely arose from T cells that were newly produced. Reportedly, only several hundred clones from non-depleted graft cells drove alpha-beta T-cell counts at about two months.

Unique molecular identifiers were used to barcode this TCRbeta library. TCRdb used MiXCR to reprocess the PCR reads, holding one entry per CDR3 protein. This table has about 870,000 distinct CDR3 sequences, 15% to 20% appearing once. The germline V gene has CDR1 MGHDK and CDR2 SYGVNS. The CDR3 is 17 residues long. The trim removed 5 bases at V and 7 bases at J, leaving 13 bases unmatched. Worth noting for this clonotype: The antigen remains undetermined.

The sequence was collected from a male patient between 10 and 17 years old who had a stem cell transplant for acute lymphoblastic leukemia, so the T cells may come from the graft donor. Source: PBMCs, mostly from graft donor cells, taken 360 days after TCRalphabeta/CD19-depleted stem cell transplant. The chain employs TRBV25-1 and TRBJ2-3; 12 bases fit TRBD1. The CDR3 loop is CASSPSGTGGAKYTQYF. In DNA form, the CDR3 reads TGTGCCAGCAGTCCTTCCGGGACAGGGGGCGCAAAGTATACGCAGTATTTT. Variable domain in full (rest from reference TRBV25-1 and TRBJ2-3): EADIYQTPRYLVIGTGKKITLECSQTMGHDKMYWYQQDPGMELHLIHYSYGVNSTEKGDLSSESTVSRIRTEHFPLTLESARPSHTSQYLCASSPSGTGGAKYTQYFGPGTRLTVL.